The 28 T cell receptor beta chains in this list originate from one sample, sequenced in a study of response to subunit inactivated influenza vaccine. One entry per CDR3 protein, called by TCRdb with MiXCR from the RT-PCR reads. The sample lists approximately 500,000 distinct CDR3 sequences; roughly 23% were seen once. The data also belong to a second study, concerning T cells expressing NK-cell markers. That paper states: In generating TCR beta cDNA, 5'RACE template switching with UMIs was used.

Here the sequenced sample was CD4+ T cells sorted from PBMCs, taken roughly 12 days after vaccination. These receptors all come from a man in his fifties or sixties who received an inactivated influenza vaccine.

The V call is TRBV12-3 or TRBV12-4, the J call TRBJ2-1, with TRBD2 identical over 7 bases. Losses at the gene ends were 5 bases for V and 8 bases for J; bases not matched to a gene: 6. This CDR3 region has 13 residues. This chain's CDR3 is CASSVRLAHEQFF. CDR3 in DNA: TGTGCCAGCAGTGTTCGACTAGCTCATGAGCAGTTCTTC.

On this clonotype itself: At one end the junction does not follow the germline gene, possibly because of a read error. The chain couples TRBV5-1 to TRBJ2-7, with TRBD2 matching 8 bases. CDR1 is SGHRS, CDR2 YFSETQ, per germline. This CDR3 has 14 amino acids. CDR3 in DNA: TGCGCCAGCAGCTCGGGACTAGTCGTAGACGAGCAGTATTTC. The encoded protein is CASSSGLVVDEQYF.

The rearrangement joins TRBV30 to TRBJ1-2; D uncertain. V shed 3 bases and J shed 7 bases, with 12 bases lying between them. The length of the CDR3 is 12 residues. The germline gives CDR1 GTSNPN, CDR2 SVGIG (reference sequence). CDR3 sequence: CAWSGPGFGYTF. The CDR3 bases are TGTGCCTGGAGCGGCCCTGGTTTTGGCTACACCTTC.

This clonotype was seen a few times. V is TRBV2 and J is TRBJ2-1, with TRBD2 matching 9 bases. The germline V gene has CDR1 SNHLY and CDR2 FYNNEI. This CDR3 spans 16 amino acids. The J segment lost 4 bases and the V segment lost 5 bases, leaving 9 bases of the junction unmatched. The CDR3 loop is CASSRPGLALYNEQFF. For the CDR3, the DNA is TGTGCCAGCAGTCGACCGGGACTAGCCCTTTACAATGAGCAGTTCTTC.

This clonotype has ten or more counts. This chain uses TRBV2 with TRBJ2-7; tentatively, D is TRBD1 or TRBD2 (5 bases each). V lost 6 bases and J lost 0, with 15 bases in between. Germline lookup yields CDR1 SNHLY and CDR2 FYNNEI. The CDR3 has 15 amino acids. CDR3 residues: CASSRDALSSYEQYF. Here the CDR3 DNA reads TGTGCCAGCAGCCGGGACGCCCTTAGCTCCTACGAGCAGTACTTC.

The J gene is TRBJ2-5, the V gene TRBV4-3; 9 nucleotides align to TRBD2. The CDR3 totals 19 residues. The J segment lost 1 base and the V segment lost 0 bases, leaving 12 bases of the junction unmatched. The germline gives CDR1 LGHNA, CDR2 YSLEER. The CDR3 coding sequence is TGCGCCAGCAGCCAAGAAATTTTAAGATATAGCGGGGGCCAAGAGACCCAGTACTTC. It specifies CASSQEILRYSGGQETQYF.

This clonotype was recorded many times. CDR3 region: CASSVELDREAFF. DNA of the CDR3: TGTGCCAGCAGCGTAGAGTTAGACAGAGAAGCTTTCTTT. V and J are TRBV9 and TRBJ1-1; perhaps TRBD1 as D (5 bases). In germline, CDR1 is SGDLS, CDR2 YYNGEE. The CDR3 sequence is 13 residues long. Trimming shortened V by 0 bases and J by 8 bases, and 11 bases separated the two germline ends. The entire variable domain, with the rest obtained from reference TRBV9 and TRBJ1-1, is as follows: DSGVTQTPKHLITATGQRVTLRCSPRSGDLSVYWYQQSLDQGLQFLIQYYNGEERAKGNILERFSAQQFPDLHSELNLSSLELGDSALYFCASSVELDREAFFGQGTRLTVV.

This rearrangement joins TRBV18 to TRBJ2-7; 10 bases are a match to TRBD2. There are 15 residues in the CDR3. The V and J ends lost 3 bases and 3 bases, in that order; junction bases with no gene match: 5. Per the germline V gene, CDR1 is KGHSH and CDR2 is LQKENI. CDR3 coding DNA: TGTGCCAGCTCACCGCCTAGCGGGGGAAGCTACGAGCAGTACTTC. Its protein is CASSPPSGGSYEQYF.

The chain uses TRBV6-1 and TRBJ1-1; 8 bases agree with TRBD1. Germline CDR1 and CDR2: MNHNS and SASEGT. This CDR3 has 13 amino acids. The J segment lost 7 bases and the V segment lost 6 bases, leaving 7 bases of the junction unmatched. Written as DNA, the CDR3 is TGTGCCAGCAGAGTAGCAGGGGGCGGTGAAGCTTTCTTT. Its protein is CASRVAGGGEAFF.

This clonotype was picked up a small number of times. The chain is built from TRBV5-1 and TRBJ2-7; D remains unclear. V gave up 4 bases and J gave up 3 bases, with 17 bases separating them. The CDR3 covers 15 residues. The germline V gene has CDR1 SGHRS and CDR2 YFSETQ. The CDR3 DNA reads as TGCGCCAGCAGCACCGCCCTCGAAGGAAACTACGAGCAGTACTTC. It is translated as CASSTALEGNYEQYF. Looking up the rest from reference TRBV5-1 and TRBJ2-7 gives the full variable domain: KAGVTQTPRYLIKTRGQQVTLSCSPISGHRSVSWYQQTPGQGLQFLFEYFSETQRNKGNFPGRFSGRQFSNSRSEMNVSTLELGDSALYLCASSTALEGNYEQYFGPGTRLTVT.

The chain recombines TRBV4-1 with TRBJ1-5; D gene uncertain. Germline values: CDR1 MGHRA, CDR2 YSYEKL. The CDR3 runs 15 residues. Trimming cost V 6 bases and J 0 bases, with 12 bases left between them. Written as DNA, the CDR3 is TGCGCCAGCAGACCCGGGCCTTATAGCAATCAGCCCCAGCATTTT. This translates into CASRPGPYSNQPQHF.

The J gene is TRBJ2-5, the V gene TRBV15; D is ambiguous. Germline V gives CDR1 LNHNV, CDR2 YYDKDF (reference sequence). This CDR3 region has 14 residues. V lost 0 bases, J lost 4 bases, and 9 bases lay in between. The CDR3 region is CATSRDPDIETQYF. In nucleotides, the CDR3 is TGTGCCACCAGCAGAGATCCAGACATAGAGACCCAGTACTTC.

This clonotype was counted a few times. The rearrangement joins TRBV7-2 to TRBJ1-2; the match to TRBD1 covers 9 bases. The germline V gene encodes CDR1 SGHTA and CDR2 FQGNSA. With V trimmed by 1 base and J by 8 bases, 8 bases remained unmatched. The CDR3 runs 15 residues. The CDR3 DNA follows: TGTGCCAGCAGCTTAGAGCCGGGACAGGGAGTAGGCTACACCTTC. This sequence encodes CASSLEPGQGVGYTF.

This clonotype was observed a handful of times. The V and J genes are TRBV12-3 or TRBV12-4 and TRBJ2-1; D is unclear. The CDR3 covers 13 residues. Trimming stripped 4 bases from V and 4 bases from J, with 8 bases between. The CDR3 loop reads CASSWYGYNEQFF. CDR3 nucleotides: TGTGCCAGCAGTTGGTACGGATACAATGAGCAGTTCTTC.

This clonotype has just a few counts. This sequence joins TRBV10-3 and TRBJ2-3, with 11 bases lining up with TRBD2. The V segment lost 8 bases and the J segment 4 bases; nucleotides outside the gene matches: 11. Germline CDR1 ENHRY, CDR2 SYGVKD. This CDR3 is 16 amino acids long. The CDR3 DNA reads TGTGCCATCTCTGGGACAGCGGGACTAGCGGCAGATACGCAGTATTTT. It encodes CAISGTAGLAADTQYF.

CDR3 amino acids: CASSLLTGGSPFYNEQFF. As DNA, the CDR3 is TGTGCCAGTAGTCTGTTGACAGGGGGCTCCCCATTTTACAATGAGCAGTTCTTC. This rearrangement joins TRBV19 to TRBJ2-1; 10 bases are shared with TRBD1. The CDR3 is made up of 18 amino acids. The germline gives CDR1 LNHDA, CDR2 SQIVND (reference sequence). V was pared by 5 bases and J by 4 bases, with 14 bases of the junction left unmatched.

The chain has TRBV6-2 or TRBV6-3 and TRBJ2-7, with TRBD2 matching over 11 bases. The CDR3 contains 17 residues. With 3 bases clipped from V and 0 bases from J, the junction kept 7 bases outside the gene matches. CDR1 is MNHEY, CDR2 SVGEGT, per germline. The CDR3 spells CASSYRQGLAVSYEQYF. CDR3 in DNA: TGTGCCAGCAGTTATCGGCAGGGACTAGCGGTCTCCTACGAGCAGTACTTC.

In this sample, this clonotype turned up many times. The chain recombines TRBV12-3 or TRBV12-4 with TRBJ2-2; D unclear. The CDR3 spans 13 residues. With 3 bases removed from V and 6 bases from J, the gap between germline ends came to 8 bases. The CDR3 loop reads CASSFLAAGELFF. Here the CDR3 DNA reads TGTGCCAGCAGTTTTTTAGCCGCCGGGGAGCTGTTTTTT.

This rearrangement joins TRBV30 to TRBJ2-1; 8 bases map to TRBD2. V was pared by 2 bases and J by 1 base, with 13 bases of the junction left unmatched. The CDR3 is made up of 18 amino acids. Germline assignment: CDR1 GTSNPN and CDR2 SVGIG (reference sequence). CDR3 coding DNA: TGTGCCTGGAGTCTCACTCCCCCCGGGACTAGTTCCTACAATGAGCAGTTCTTC. Translated, it gives CAWSLTPPGTSSYNEQFF. Based on the CDR3 plus reference TRBV30 and TRBJ2-1, the full variable domain is SQTIHQWPATLVQPVGSPLSLECTVEGTSNPNLYWYRQAAGRGLQLLFYSVGIGQISSEVPQNLSASRPQDRQFILSSKKLLLSDSGFYLCAWSLTPPGTSSYNEQFFGPGTRLTVL.

This clonotype appeared a single time. The CDR3 ends on some other residue instead of the conserved phenylalanine or tryptophan, so this is likely a read error. The chain has TRBV10-3 and TRBJ2-7, with no clear D. From germline, CDR1 is ENHRY and CDR2 SYGVKD. This CDR3 is built from 14 residues. Trimming pared 1 base from V and 2 bases from J, leaving 9 bases between. The CDR3 nucleotides are TGTGCCATCAGTGAGTTCCAGGCAGCCTACGAGCAGTACCTC. Encoded protein: CAISEFQAAYEQYL.

This clonotype was recorded a few times. The V and J genes are TRBV18 and TRBJ1-6, with 7 positions matching TRBD1. This CDR3 contains 15 residues. Germline CDR1 KGHSH, CDR2 LQKENI. Losses at the gene ends were 6 bases for V and 5 bases for J; bases not matched to a gene: 7. CDR3 in DNA: TGTGCCAGCTCCCCTGGGACAGCGGATAATTCACCCCTCCACTTT. This encodes CASSPGTADNSPLHF.

This clonotype was observed a few times. The rearrangement links TRBV20-1 to TRBJ2-5; the D gene is possibly TRBD2 (5 bases). Trimming removed 4 bases from V and 5 bases from J, with 11 bases in between. CDR3 size: 12 residues. CDR1 DFQATT and CDR2 SNEGSKA come from the germline V gene (reference sequence). The CDR3 DNA reads TGCAGTGCTATACCCCGCGGGGAGACCCAGTACTTC. This sequence encodes CSAIPRGETQYF.

The chain couples TRBV2 to TRBJ1-1; D is ambiguous. The V gene lost 8 bases and the J gene lost 0 bases, with 16 bases spanning the gap. The CDR3 totals 15 residues. CDR1 and CDR2 from the germline V gene are SNHLY and FYNNEI. CDR3 bases: TGTGCCAGCCGCTCCGAGGCAGTATTGAACACTGAAGCTTTCTTT. Translation: CASRSEAVLNTEAFF.

The chain uses TRBV20-1 and TRBJ1-4; D is perhaps TRBD1 (5 bases). The V gene's germline CDR1 is DFQATT and CDR2 SNEGSKA (reference sequence). The CDR3 contains 14 residues. Trimming took off 2 bases at V and 5 bases at J, with 12 bases between the two ends. CDR3 region: CSARNIRENEKLFF. For the CDR3, the DNA is TGCAGTGCTAGAAATATCAGGGAAAATGAAAAACTGTTTTTT.

Turning to this clonotype: The junction does not match germline at one end; this may be a read error. The chain combines TRBV5-4 with TRBJ2-1, with 7 bases lining up with TRBD1. Germline-derived CDR1 and CDR2 are SGHNT and YYREEE (reference sequence). CDR3 length: 14 amino acids. This CDR3 is CASSEGATYNEQFF. In DNA, the CDR3 is TGTGCCAGCAGCGAGGGGGCCACCTATAATGAGCAGTTCTTC. The whole variable domain, filled in from reference TRBV5-4 and TRBJ2-1, reads ETGVTQSPTHLIKTRGQQVTLRCSSQSGHNTVSWYQQALGQGPQFIFQYYREEENGRGNFPPRFSGLQFPNYSSELNVNALELDDSALYLCASSEGATYNEQFFGPGTRLTVL.

This clonotype was detected only a few times. The rearrangement uses TRBV6-1 and TRBJ1-2, with unresolved D. Germline CDR1 MNHNS, CDR2 SASEGT. The CDR3 is made up of 14 amino acids. V lost 2 bases and J lost 7, with 14 bases in between. The CDR3 loop reads CASSEYDPRSGYTF. CDR3 DNA sequence: TGTGCCAGCAGTGAATATGATCCCAGATCTGGCTACACCTTC.

The genes are TRBV3-1 and TRBJ2-1; perhaps TRBD1 as D (6 bases). Germline V gene lookup returns CDR1 LGHDT and CDR2 YNNKEL (reference sequence). The V end lost 2 bases, the J end lost 9 bases, and 11 bases lay between the germline ends. This CDR3 is 13 amino acids long. The CDR3 DNA reads TGTGCCAGCAGCCAACGGGGCAGGGGTGAGCAGTTCTTC. This encodes CASSQRGRGEQFF.

This clonotype appeared a few times. This chain connects TRBV20-1 to TRBJ2-2; TRBD1 might be the D (6 bases). The CDR3 sequence is 14 residues long. Trimming took 6 bases from V and 4 from J, leaving 15 bases between them. The germline gives CDR1 DFQATT, CDR2 SNEGSKA (reference sequence). In DNA, the CDR3 is TGCAGTGCCCTCGACCCCAGGGGCACCGGGGAGCTGTTTTTT. This sequence encodes CSALDPRGTGELFF.